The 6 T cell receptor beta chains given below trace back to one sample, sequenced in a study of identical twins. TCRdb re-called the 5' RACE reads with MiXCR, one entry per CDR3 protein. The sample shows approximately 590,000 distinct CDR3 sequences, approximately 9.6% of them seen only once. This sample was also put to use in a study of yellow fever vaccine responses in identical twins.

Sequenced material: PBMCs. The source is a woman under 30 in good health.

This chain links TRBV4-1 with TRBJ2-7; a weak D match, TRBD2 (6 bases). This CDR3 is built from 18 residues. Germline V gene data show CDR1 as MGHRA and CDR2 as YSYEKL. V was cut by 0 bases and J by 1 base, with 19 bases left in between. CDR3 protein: CASSQEKALGLLSYEQYF. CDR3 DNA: TGCGCCAGCAGCCAAGAAAAAGCTTTGGGACTCCTTTCCTACGAGCAGTACTTC.

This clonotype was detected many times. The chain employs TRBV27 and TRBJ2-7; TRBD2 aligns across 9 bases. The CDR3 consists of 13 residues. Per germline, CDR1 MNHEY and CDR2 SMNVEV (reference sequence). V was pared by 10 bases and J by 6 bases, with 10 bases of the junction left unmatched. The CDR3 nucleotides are TGTGCCACCTCTTTCGGGACTAGCCGCGAGCAGTACTTC. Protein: CATSFGTSREQYF.

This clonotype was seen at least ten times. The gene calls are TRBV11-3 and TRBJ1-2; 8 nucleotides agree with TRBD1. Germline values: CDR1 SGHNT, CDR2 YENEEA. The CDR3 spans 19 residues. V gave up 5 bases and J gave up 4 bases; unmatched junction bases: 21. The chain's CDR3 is CASSRPWGGQAQGGYGYTF. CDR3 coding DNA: TGTGCCAGCAGCCGCCCTTGGGGGGGACAGGCGCAAGGGGGCTATGGCTACACCTTC.

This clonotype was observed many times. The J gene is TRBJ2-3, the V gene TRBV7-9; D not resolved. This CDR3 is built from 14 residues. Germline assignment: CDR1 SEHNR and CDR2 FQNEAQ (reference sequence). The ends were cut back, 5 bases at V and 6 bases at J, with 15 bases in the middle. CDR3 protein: CASSPPQSLDTQYF. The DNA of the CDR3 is TGTGCCAGCAGCCCCCCCCAAAGTTTGGATACGCAGTATTTT.

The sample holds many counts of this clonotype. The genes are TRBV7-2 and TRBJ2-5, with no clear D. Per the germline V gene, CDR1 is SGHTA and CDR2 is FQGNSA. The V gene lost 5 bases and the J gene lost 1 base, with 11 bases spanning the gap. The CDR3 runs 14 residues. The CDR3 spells CASSLRVPQETQYF. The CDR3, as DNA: TGTGCCAGCAGCCTCCGGGTGCCCCAAGAGACCCAGTACTTC.

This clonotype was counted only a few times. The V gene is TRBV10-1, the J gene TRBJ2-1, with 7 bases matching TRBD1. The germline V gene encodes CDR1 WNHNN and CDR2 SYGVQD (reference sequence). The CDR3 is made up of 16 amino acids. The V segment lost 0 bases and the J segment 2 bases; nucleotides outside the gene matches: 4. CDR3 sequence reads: CASSESNQGAYNEQFF. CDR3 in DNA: TGCGCCAGCAGTGAGTCGAACCAGGGGGCCTACAATGAGCAGTTCTTC.